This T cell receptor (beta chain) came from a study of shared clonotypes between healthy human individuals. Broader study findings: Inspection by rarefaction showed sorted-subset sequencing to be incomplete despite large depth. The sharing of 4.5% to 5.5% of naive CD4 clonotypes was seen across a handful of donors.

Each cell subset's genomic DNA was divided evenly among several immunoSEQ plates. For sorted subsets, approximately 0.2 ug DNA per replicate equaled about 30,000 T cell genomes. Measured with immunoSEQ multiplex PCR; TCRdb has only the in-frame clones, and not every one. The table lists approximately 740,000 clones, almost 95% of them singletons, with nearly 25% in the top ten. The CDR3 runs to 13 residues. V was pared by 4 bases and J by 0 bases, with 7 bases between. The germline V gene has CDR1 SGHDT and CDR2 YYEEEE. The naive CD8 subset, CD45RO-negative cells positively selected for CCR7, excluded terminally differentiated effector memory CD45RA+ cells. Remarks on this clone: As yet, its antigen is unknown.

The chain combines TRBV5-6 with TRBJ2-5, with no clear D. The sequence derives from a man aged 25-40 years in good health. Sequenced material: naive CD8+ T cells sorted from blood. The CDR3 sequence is CASSPQYQETQYF. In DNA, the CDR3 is TGTGCCAGCAGCCCCCAGTACCAAGAGACCCAGTACTTC. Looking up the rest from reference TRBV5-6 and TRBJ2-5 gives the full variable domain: DAGVTQSPTHLIKTRGQQVTLRCSPKSGHDTVSWYQQALGQGPQFIFQYYEEEERQRGNFPDRFSGHQFPNYSSELNVNALLLGDSALYLCASSPQYQETQYFGPGTRLLVL.